The 10 T cell receptor beta chains presented below share a single source sample, sequenced in a study of tumor-infiltrating lymphocytes in primary liver carcinoma. Production of TCR beta cDNA used approximately 480 ng total RNA together with a constant-region primer. ARM-PCR, slightly modified, supplied the TCR beta libraries through three nested multiplex PCR rounds. Two initial PCR rounds of around 9 cycles each paired TRBV1-TRBV30 forward primers with a C-beta reverse primer. TCRdb ran MiXCR on the multiplex PCR reads and lists one entry per CDR3 protein. Here the sample spans about 110,000 distinct CDR3 sequences, 60% to 70% being singletons. Total RNA and DNA came together from 20-30 mg of bulk tissue without cell sorting. The sequenced material came from liver tumor tissue from sampling region 1. Subset in this sample: tumor region T1, superior pole. The receptors were gathered from a woman in her fifties or sixties with primary liver carcinoma and hepatitis B virus infection.

The chain carries TRBV11-2 and TRBJ1-1; D ambiguous. CDR1 is SGHAT and CDR2 is FQNNGV in the germline V gene. This CDR3 region has 20 residues. V gave up 5 bases and J gave up 7 bases, with 35 bases separating them. The CDR3 DNA reads TGTGCCAGCAGCCCACATCAGCGCGGACGCCTTCGCTTTTGGAGCTATGAAGCTTTCTTT. Residues: CASSPHQRGRLRFWSYEAFF.

As regards this clonotype: The CDR3 does not end in the conserved phenylalanine or tryptophan, so this is likely a read error. The rearrangement links TRBV29-1 to TRBJ2-3, with 8 nucleotides matching TRBD1. CDR1 is SQVTM and CDR2 is ANQGSEA in the germline V gene. J gave up 11 bases and V 7 bases, and 14 bases lay outside the gene matches. This CDR3 is 13 amino acids long. As DNA, the CDR3 is TGCAGCGCCTTACAGGGGGGAAGAGATTTGCAGTATCTT. Its translation is CSALQGGRDLQYL.

As for this clonotype: The CDR3 does not close with the conserved phenylalanine or tryptophan, likely indicating a read error. The genes are TRBV11-2 and TRBJ2-3, with 8 bases fitting TRBD2. Losses at the gene ends were 7 bases for V and 0 bases for J; bases not matched to a gene: 6. Germline CDR1 reads SGHAT; CDR2 reads FQNNGV. The CDR3 spans 15 residues. The DNA for the CDR3 is TGTGCCAGCAACCCGGGACTAGTTAGCACAGATACGCAGTATTTA. This gives the protein CASNPGLVSTDTQYL.

This clonotype appeared many times. J is TRBJ2-1 and V is TRBV19; possibly TRBD1 for D (7 bases). The CDR3 has 11 residues. Germline V gene lookup returns CDR1 LNHDA and CDR2 SQIVND (reference sequence). V was clipped by 9 bases and J by 9 bases, with 12 bases between them. The CDR3 reads CARNRGGEQFF. CDR3 sequence (DNA): TGTGCCAGGAACAGGGGAGGTGAGCAGTTCTTC.

The V and J genes are TRBV11-2 and TRBJ2-7; the D gene is possibly TRBD2 (6 bases). There are 13 residues in the CDR3. The germline V gene has CDR1 SGHAT and CDR2 FQNNGV. V lost 3 bases and J lost 7, with 13 bases in between. This chain's CDR3 is CASSFEPGGEQYF. The CDR3 nucleotides read TGTGCCAGCAGCTTTGAGCCCGGGGGAGAGCAGTACTTC.

As for this clonotype: Since a much larger clone is just one base distant, this may be a read error. The rearrangement uses TRBV6-5 and TRBJ1-2; 7 bases are shared with TRBD1. The V gene end was trimmed by 0 bases and the J gene end by 2 bases; junction bases not matched to a gene: 9. Germline CDR1 and CDR2: MNHEY and SVGAGI. The length of the CDR3 is 17 residues. The CDR3 bases are TGTGCCAGCAGTTACTCGCAAGGTCTGACAGGGAACTATGGCTACACCTTC. Amino acids: CASSYSQGLTGNYGYTF.

About this clonotype itself: Likely a read error: the CDR3 ends without its conserved phenylalanine or tryptophan. The chain is built from TRBV6-4 and TRBJ2-3; 7 bases align to TRBD2. There are 16 residues in the CDR3. CDR1 is MRHNA and CDR2 is SNTAGT in the germline V gene. Trimming removed 5 bases from V and 4 bases from J; junction bases left unmatched: 12. CDR3 protein: CASSPVGGRSPDTQYS. DNA of the CDR3: TGTGCCAGCAGTCCTGTCGGGGGGAGATCCCCAGATACGCAGTATTCT.

Ten or more counts support this clonotype. The chain uses TRBV6-6 and TRBJ2-3; D might be TRBD1 (5 bases). The V end lost 4 bases, the J end lost 0 bases, and 8 bases lay between the germline ends. Germline CDR1 MNHNY, CDR2 SVGAGI (reference sequence). The CDR3 spans 14 residues. The DNA for the CDR3 is TGTGCCAGCAGTTCGGACACTAGCACAGATACGCAGTATTTT. Protein product: CASSSDTSTDTQYF.

The chain is built from TRBV6-5 and TRBJ2-5; no clear D gene. Trimming shortened V by 1 base and J by 2 bases, and 14 bases separated the two germline ends. Germline V gene data show CDR1 as MNHEY and CDR2 as SVGAGI. The CDR3 contains 16 residues. The CDR3 loop reads CASSYYSSHSQETQYF. CDR3 bases: TGTGCCAGCAGTTACTACTCGTCGCACTCACAAGAGACCCAGTACTTC.

A note on this clonotype: The conserved phenylalanine or tryptophan is not found at the CDR3 terminus, so this likely reflects a read error. The chain couples TRBV6-2 or TRBV6-3 to TRBJ2-7, with D perhaps matching TRBD2 (6 bases). Germline-derived CDR1 and CDR2 are MNHEY and SVGEGT. CDR3 size: 15 residues. The CDR3 nucleotides read TGTACCAGCAGTCAGGAGGGGTTATCCACCTATGAGCAGTACTCC. This gives the protein CTSSQEGLSTYEQYS.